What follows are 23 T cell receptor beta chains derived from one specimen sequenced in a study of blood T cells in healthy people across ages. Combining a sample-barcoded 5' primer with a J-beta primer mix, a second PCR ran for roughly 7 to 11 cycles. Each CDR3 protein is one row after TCRdb ran MiXCR on the 5' RACE reads. Seen here are over 1.5 million distinct CDR3 sequences, about 49% observed once, and the top ten hold over 2%. The sample was blood. These receptors were obtained from a woman aged 35 to 49 in good health.

The chain is built from TRBV2 and TRBJ1-6, with a weak D call TRBD1 (6 bases). Trimming removed 2 bases from V and 13 bases from J, with 18 bases in between. Germline values: CDR1 SNHLY, CDR2 FYNNEI. This CDR3 contains 15 residues. In nucleotides, the CDR3 is TGTGCCAGCAGTGAAACGACAGGATGGTTCGCTCCCCTCCACTTT. Protein product: CASSETTGWFAPLHF.

This chain uses TRBV6-1 with TRBJ2-6; 7 bases fit TRBD1. CDR1 and CDR2 (germline): MNHNS, SASEGT. The CDR3 totals 17 residues. Germline trimming cut 7 bases from V and 0 bases from J; bases unmatched to any gene: 9. In nucleotides, the CDR3 is TGTGCCAGCACCGAACGACAGGGCGCCTCTGGGGCCAACGTCCTGACTTTC. Amino acid sequence: CASTERQGASGANVLTF.

The gene calls are TRBV27 and TRBJ2-7; 16 positions agree with TRBD2. There are 16 residues in the CDR3. The ends lost 3 bases at V and 10 bases at J; junction bases unmatched: 9. The germline V gene encodes CDR1 MNHEY and CDR2 SMNVEV (reference sequence). The CDR3 region has the DNA TGTGCCAGCAGTTTGGGACTAGCGGGGGGGTTGGAGGCCCAGTACTTC. Its protein is CASSLGLAGGLEAQYF.

This clonotype was seen a few times. The gene calls are TRBV2 and TRBJ2-1, with D perhaps TRBD2 (5 bases). The V end lost 0 bases, the J end lost 6 bases, and 9 bases lay between the germline ends. Germline CDR1 and CDR2: SNHLY and FYNNEI. CDR3 length: 14 residues. This CDR3 reads CASSEARGLNEQFF. CDR3 coding DNA: TGTGCCAGCAGTGAAGCGAGAGGGCTCAATGAGCAGTTCTTC. Based on the CDR3 plus reference TRBV2 and TRBJ2-1, the full variable domain is EPEVTQTPSHQVTQMGQEVILRCVPISNHLYFYWYRQILGQKVEFLVSFYNNEISEKSEIFDDQFSVERPDGSNFTLKIRSTKLEDSAMYFCASSEARGLNEQFFGPGTRLTVL.

The J gene is TRBJ1-4, the V gene TRBV5-6; no definite D call. This CDR3 comprises 17 residues. With 1 base removed from V and 3 bases from J, the gap between germline ends came to 16 bases. Germline V gives CDR1 SGHDT, CDR2 YYEEEE. In DNA, the CDR3 is TGTGCCAGCAGCTTGATCCGAACGACGGGATCTAATGAAAAACTGTTTTTT. Protein sequence: CASSLIRTTGSNEKLFF.

This sequence joins TRBV20-1 and TRBJ2-1, with D possibly being TRBD2 (5 bases). From germline, CDR1 is DFQATT and CDR2 SNEGSKA (reference sequence). CDR3 length equals 13 residues. Trimming cost V 3 bases and J 11 bases, with 17 bases left between them. The CDR3 DNA reads TGCAGTGCTAGGGCCCCCGCGGGCGACCAGCAGTTCTTC. This codes for CSARAPAGDQQFF.

This clonotype has only a few counts. The CDR3 sequence is CASSRKDRGLRNIQYF. CDR3 sequence (DNA): TGTGCCAGCAGTCGTAAGGACAGGGGGCTTAGAAACATTCAGTACTTC. This chain joins TRBV6-2 or TRBV6-3 and TRBJ2-4; 11 bases line up with TRBD1. CDR3 length: 16 amino acids. Trimming removed 5 bases from V and 6 bases from J; junction bases left unmatched: 9. Looked up from germline, CDR1 is MNHEY and CDR2 is SVGEGT.

This clonotype was counted between two and nine times. The chain carries TRBV6-5 and TRBJ1-2, with no clear D. CDR3 length: 12 residues. The germline gives CDR1 MNHEY, CDR2 SVGAGI. The V end was cut by 6 bases, the J end by 7 bases, with 12 bases between. DNA of the CDR3: TGTGCCAGCAGGTTATCAAGCGGTGGCTACACCTTC. Its protein product is CASRLSSGGYTF.

This clonotype is a singleton in its sample. The chain employs TRBV7-8 and TRBJ1-4; possibly TRBD1 for D (5 bases). V dropped 5 bases and J dropped 5 bases, with 15 bases sitting between them. This CDR3 spans 15 amino acids. Germline V CDR1 and CDR2: SGHVS, FQNEAQ. CDR3 amino acids: CASSGTSFPNEKLFF. CDR3 DNA: TGTGCCAGCAGCGGGACCTCCTTCCCGAATGAAAAACTGTTTTTT.

In its sample, this clonotype was seen a few times. This sequence joins TRBV28 and TRBJ1-2; 7 bases line up with TRBD1. With V trimmed by 10 bases and J by 6 bases, 8 bases remained unmatched. Germline assignment: CDR1 MDHEN and CDR2 SYDVKM. The CDR3 runs 12 residues. The CDR3 here is CATSDRVHGYTF. CDR3 DNA sequence: TGTGCCACCTCCGACAGGGTGCATGGCTACACCTTC.

The J gene is TRBJ1-2, the V gene TRBV6-5; D perhaps matches TRBD1 (6 bases). This CDR3 contains 11 residues. With 11 bases removed from V and 5 bases from J, the gap between germline ends came to 12 bases. Germline V lookup: CDR1 MNHEY, CDR2 SVGAGI. The CDR3 is CAAGGWYGYTF. The DNA for the CDR3 is TGTGCCGCGGGGGGCTGGTATGGCTACACCTTC.

The sample holds many counts of this clonotype. The chain combines TRBV27 with TRBJ2-5; D is undetermined. Germline V gene lookup returns CDR1 MNHEY and CDR2 SMNVEV (reference sequence). This CDR3 has 15 amino acids. Trimming left V 5 bases short and J 1 base short, with 14 bases between. The CDR3 spells CASSHHRGPQETQYF. In nucleotides, the CDR3 is TGTGCCAGCAGTCATCACAGAGGCCCCCAAGAGACCCAGTACTTC.

The V gene is TRBV6-5, the J gene TRBJ2-1, with D unresolved. Germline CDR1 MNHEY, CDR2 SVGAGI. This CDR3 has 11 residues. Deletions cut 5 bases from V and 10 bases from J, with 9 bases between. This CDR3 is CASSKGEEQFF. CDR3 sequence (DNA): TGTGCCAGCAGTAAAGGAGAGGAGCAGTTCTTC.

V gene TRBV10-3 combines with J gene TRBJ2-7, with no clear D. This CDR3 is built from 12 residues. Per the germline V gene, CDR1 is ENHRY and CDR2 is SYGVKD. Trimming pared 10 bases from V and 5 bases from J, leaving 15 bases between. The CDR3 sequence: CATQGQDDEQYF. Here the CDR3 DNA reads TGTGCCACCCAAGGTCAGGACGACGAGCAGTACTTC.

The rearrangement joins TRBV19 to TRBJ1-5; 7 positions match TRBD1. V lost 9 bases, J lost 0 bases, and 8 bases stayed unmatched. CDR1 is LNHDA, CDR2 SQIVND, per germline (reference sequence). The CDR3 sequence is 15 residues long. In DNA form, the CDR3 reads TGTGCCAGCGATGAGGGGGCGTTTAGCAATCAGCCCCAGCATTTT. Translated, it gives CASDEGAFSNQPQHF.

Many counts were recorded for this clonotype. The chain is built from TRBV7-9 and TRBJ2-1; 9 bases match TRBD2. Germline V gives CDR1 SEHNR, CDR2 FQNEAQ (reference sequence). V lost 5 bases and J lost 8; bases outside the gene matches: 1. This CDR3 contains 12 residues. CDR3 amino acids: CASSPSGDEQFF. Written as DNA, the CDR3 is TGTGCCAGCAGCCCTAGCGGGGATGAGCAGTTCTTC.

The chain recombines TRBV28 with TRBJ2-7, with 11 bases fitting TRBD2. Judging by the DNA end, TRBJ2-4 fits better; the J call may be wrong. This CDR3 region has 17 residues. The germline CDR1 and CDR2 sequences are MDHEN and SYDVKM. The CDR3 loop is CASSQIYSGGAPDIQYF. In DNA, the CDR3 is TGTGCCAGCAGCCAAATCTATAGCGGGGGGGCCCCCGACATTCAGTACTTC.

The chain combines TRBV15 with TRBJ1-2; D is ambiguous. This CDR3 has 17 residues. From germline, CDR1 is LNHNV and CDR2 YYDKDF (reference sequence). With 0 bases removed from V and 3 bases from J, the gap between germline ends came to 17 bases. The CDR3 is CATSREGSQRPYYGYTF. The CDR3 DNA sequence: TGTGCCACCAGCAGAGAAGGCTCACAGCGACCTTACTATGGCTACACCTTC.

The chain joins TRBV20-1 to TRBJ1-5; D remains ambiguous. Germline V gene data show CDR1 as DFQATT and CDR2 as SNEGSKA (reference sequence). The CDR3 is made up of 13 amino acids. Trimming left V 1 base short and J 2 bases short, with 6 bases between. Here the CDR3 reads CSARVDGNQPQHF. The DNA for the CDR3 is TGCAGTGCTAGAGTGGACGGCAATCAGCCCCAGCATTTT.

This clonotype was seen only a few times. The chain carries TRBV15 and TRBJ2-3; possibly TRBD2 for D (5 bases). The CDR3 runs to 13 residues. Germline V CDR1 and CDR2: LNHNV, YYDKDF (reference sequence). The V and J ends lost 1 base and 8 bases respectively, with 10 bases between them. The CDR3 is CATSRGEQATQYF. The CDR3 DNA reads TGTGCCACCAGCAGAGGGGAGCAGGCTACGCAGTATTTT.

This chain links TRBV7-2 with TRBJ2-7, with 12 nucleotides matching TRBD1. This CDR3 is built from 16 residues. Germline values: CDR1 SGHTA, CDR2 FQGNSA. The V segment lost 2 bases and the J segment 5 bases; nucleotides outside the gene matches: 7. In DNA, the CDR3 is TGTGCCAGCAGCTTAAGGGGACAGGGGGCGCGCGACGAGCAGTACTTC. It encodes CASSLRGQGARDEQYF.

This clonotype was counted a few times. The chain has TRBV12-3 or TRBV12-4 and TRBJ1-2; perhaps TRBD1 as D (6 bases). Trimming left V 2 bases short and J 3 bases short, with 13 bases between. The CDR3 length is 15 residues. The CDR3 spells CASSLSTGWDYGYTF. The CDR3 nucleotides are TGTGCCAGCAGTTTATCAACAGGGTGGGACTATGGCTACACCTTC.

The chain recombines TRBV14 with TRBJ2-5; no clear D gene. V was cut by 6 bases and J by 4 bases, with 12 bases left in between. The CDR3 loop spans 13 amino acids. Germline V CDR1 and CDR2: SGHDN, FVKESK. In nucleotides, the CDR3 is TGTGCCAGCAGATTCGGAGATTTAGAGACCCAGTACTTC. Translating it yields CASRFGDLETQYF.